A single sample is the source of the 21 T cell receptor beta chains below, sequenced in a study of T-cell memory formation after mild COVID-19. TCRdb re-called the 5' RACE reads through MiXCR, storing one row per CDR3 protein. Altogether roughly 250,000 distinct CDR3 sequences are present, 16% being singletons, with the ten largest covering about 3.5%. Material for sequencing was PBMCs or a T cell subset sorted from them (not recorded which). The source of these receptors is a man between 18 and 29 years old who had mild COVID-19 (a few samples of this study predate the infection). Cell type and time point are not known.

The V call is TRBV7-2, the J call TRBJ2-2; 8 bases are shared with TRBD2. The V segment lost 6 bases and the J segment 6 bases; nucleotides outside the gene matches: 3. The CDR3 covers 13 residues. Germline V gives CDR1 SGHTA, CDR2 FQGNSA. CDR3 amino acids: CASRTRGAGELFF. The DNA of the CDR3 is TGTGCCAGCAGAACGCGGGGGGCCGGGGAGCTGTTTTTT.

The chain has TRBV12-3 or TRBV12-4 and TRBJ2-7; TRBD2 aligns across 9 bases. This CDR3 spans 16 amino acids. The junction had 14 bases not matched to a gene; V was cut back by 5 bases and J by 6 bases. This chain's CDR3 is CASSPWGSGGSREQYF. The CDR3 DNA follows: TGTGCCAGCAGTCCCTGGGGTAGCGGGGGTTCGCGCGAGCAGTACTTC.

This clonotype has only a few counts. V and J are TRBV20-1 and TRBJ1-2; 7 bases are a match to TRBD1. Per germline, CDR1 DFQATT and CDR2 SNEGSKA (reference sequence). The trim removed 4 bases at V and 8 bases at J, leaving 4 bases unmatched. The CDR3 covers 11 residues. CDR3 sequence: CSAISGGGYTF. The CDR3 DNA sequence: TGCAGTGCTATATCAGGGGGAGGCTACACCTTC.

The gene calls are TRBV29-1 and TRBJ2-3; D remains unclear. The CDR3 consists of 16 residues. The germline V gene encodes CDR1 SQVTM and CDR2 ANQGSEA. V gave up 7 bases and J gave up 2 bases, with 22 bases separating them. CDR3 sequence (DNA): TGCAGCGGCTCGAGGAAGAGAGCGTTCTACACAGATACGCAGTATTTT. Translation: CSGSRKRAFYTDTQYF.

The V and J genes are TRBV20-1 and TRBJ2-2, with no clear D. The V gene's germline CDR1 is DFQATT and CDR2 SNEGSKA (reference sequence). This CDR3 has 15 amino acids. Trimming stripped 3 bases from V and 2 bases from J, with 13 bases between. The CDR3 DNA follows: TGCAGTGCTAGTCCGGGCACCGTAAACACCGGGGAGCTGTTTTTT. As protein: CSASPGTVNTGELFF.

V and J are TRBV4-1 and TRBJ2-3; no clear D. In germline, CDR1 is MGHRA, CDR2 YSYEKL. CDR3 length equals 16 residues. Trimming removed 0 bases from V and 2 bases from J, with 12 bases in between. The CDR3 DNA follows: TGCGCCAGCAGCCAAGACCGGCCAGGAACCACAGATACGCAGTATTTT. Translating gives CASSQDRPGTTDTQYF.

The table lists this clonotype with many counts. This chain joins TRBV7-2 and TRBJ2-5, with D uncertain. V lost 1 base and J 5 bases, leaving 8 bases between the germline ends. The CDR3 is 13 residues long. Germline V gene data show CDR1 as SGHTA and CDR2 as FQGNSA. The CDR3, as DNA: TGTGCCAGCAGCTTAGGGAACCGGGAGACCCAGTACTTC. This gives the protein CASSLGNRETQYF.

This clonotype was found a few times. CDR3: CASSPRPRGRGDSNQPQHF. For the CDR3, the DNA is TGTGCCAGCAGCCCCCGTCCAAGGGGGAGGGGGGATAGCAATCAGCCCCAGCATTTT. This chain connects TRBV9 to TRBJ1-5; weak D call: TRBD1 (6 bases). Germline V CDR1 and CDR2: SGDLS, YYNGEE. Trimming removed 4 bases from V and 0 bases from J, with 23 bases in between. This CDR3 region has 19 residues.

V is TRBV7-6 and J is TRBJ1-3; TRBD1 matches at 7 bases. The CDR3 contains 20 residues. The germline V gene encodes CDR1 SGHVS and CDR2 FNYEAQ. Trimming removed 4 bases from V and 0 bases from J; junction bases left unmatched: 18. The CDR3 sequence is CASSSKSYLDRSYSGNTIYF. Here the CDR3 DNA reads TGTGCCAGCAGCTCCAAGTCCTATTTGGACAGGTCCTACTCTGGAAACACCATATATTTT.

J is TRBJ1-2 and V is TRBV24-1, with TRBD1 identical over 7 bases. Germline V lookup: CDR1 KGHDR, CDR2 SFDVKD. This CDR3 has 17 residues. J lost 2 bases, V lost 3 bases, and 11 bases had no gene match. The CDR3 loop is CATSDRDRKGGNYGYTF. As DNA, the CDR3 is TGTGCCACCAGTGATCGGGACAGAAAGGGCGGGAACTATGGCTACACCTTC.

This clonotype was recorded many times. A junction boundary mismatches the germline segment, possibly from a read error. The CDR3 bases are TGTGCCAGCAGTGACTCCACCCGTAAACAGGGCTACACCTTC. It codes for CASSDSTRKQGYTF. The rearrangement uses TRBV6-5 and TRBJ1-2, with no clear D. The germline CDR1 and CDR2 sequences are MNHEY and SVGAGI. The CDR3 is 14 amino acids.

This clonotype has just a few counts. The chain carries TRBV5-6 and TRBJ2-5; the match to TRBD2 covers 14 bases. Per germline, CDR1 SGHDT and CDR2 YYEEEE. The CDR3 spans 15 residues. Trimming cost V 3 bases and J 4 bases; bases outside gene matches: 2. The chain's CDR3 is CASSSGLAGVETQYF. CDR3 in DNA: TGTGCCAGCAGCTCGGGACTAGCGGGGGTAGAGACCCAGTACTTC.

The rearrangement uses TRBV2 and TRBJ2-1, with 9 bases aligning to TRBD1. The germline CDR1 and CDR2 sequences are SNHLY and FYNNEI. The V segment lost 9 bases and the J segment 1 base; nucleotides outside the gene matches: 4. CDR3 length: 14 residues. CDR3 in amino acids: CAREDRGSYNEQFF. For the CDR3, the DNA is TGTGCCAGGGAAGACAGGGGGTCCTACAATGAGCAGTTCTTC.

The CDR3 DNA sequence: TGTGCCAGCAGTTACTCGGGGAGGGGCTACACCTTC. Encoded protein: CASSYSGRGYTF. V and J are TRBV6-5 and TRBJ1-2; D unresolved. The germline V gene encodes CDR1 MNHEY and CDR2 SVGAGI. The CDR3 extends over 12 amino acids. Trimming took 0 bases from V and 8 from J, leaving 7 bases between them.

The chain combines TRBV20-1 with TRBJ2-1, with 11 positions matching TRBD1. Germline V lookup: CDR1 DFQATT, CDR2 SNEGSKA (reference sequence). The CDR3 extends over 14 amino acids. J gave up 4 bases and V 6 bases, and 5 bases lay outside the gene matches. Here the CDR3 DNA reads TGCAGTGCCGCCGGGACAGGGGGTTACAATGAGCAGTTCTTC. This translates into CSAAGTGGYNEQFF.

V gene TRBV4-2 combines with J gene TRBJ2-1; a possible D gene is TRBD2 (6 bases). The CDR3 loop spans 15 amino acids. Germline V gene data show CDR1 as LGHNA and CDR2 as YNFKEQ. Trimming took off 8 bases at V and 8 bases at J, with 22 bases between the two ends. CDR3 DNA: TGTGCCAGCGCAGGAGGGACGGCGGGCGGGGATGAGCAGTTCTTC. Encoded protein: CASAGGTAGGDEQFF.

This clonotype has a count of ten or more. V usage is TRBV5-1 and J usage is TRBJ1-2; maybe TRBD1 (5 bases). Trimming shortened V by 3 bases and J by 7 bases, and 13 bases separated the two germline ends. Germline V gene lookup returns CDR1 SGHRS and CDR2 YFSETQ. The CDR3 consists of 13 residues. For the CDR3, the DNA is TGCGCCAGCAGCTGGGACGGGTTACCTGGCTACACCTTC. Amino acid sequence: CASSWDGLPGYTF.

This clonotype was seen a handful of times. The chain uses TRBV5-1 and TRBJ2-5, with no clear D. Per germline, CDR1 SGHRS and CDR2 YFSETQ. The CDR3 is made up of 14 amino acids. Trimming shortened V by 6 bases and J by 4 bases, and 16 bases separated the two germline ends. Here the CDR3 reads CASNPDSWGETQYF. The CDR3 nucleotides read TGCGCCAGCAACCCTGACTCCTGGGGAGAGACCCAGTACTTC.

This clonotype turned up a few times. This chain links TRBV5-1 with TRBJ2-5; 7 positions match TRBD1. The germline V gene encodes CDR1 SGHRS and CDR2 YFSETQ. The V and J ends lost 0 bases and 2 bases, in that order; junction bases with no gene match: 4. This CDR3 spans 15 amino acids. This CDR3 reads CASSLATGDQETQYF. The CDR3 DNA is TGCGCCAGCAGCTTGGCCACAGGGGATCAAGAGACCCAGTACTTC.

V gene TRBV5-1 combines with J gene TRBJ1-4, with 8 bases identical to TRBD1. Germline CDR1 is SGHRS and CDR2 is YFSETQ. Trimming took 4 bases from V and 6 from J; bases not matched to a gene: 2. This CDR3 has 13 amino acids. The CDR3 bases are TGCGCCAGCAGCGTACAGGGGGATGAAAAACTGTTTTTT. Residues: CASSVQGDEKLFF.

The chain links TRBV7-2 to TRBJ2-2; D unclear. Germline lookup yields CDR1 SGHTA and CDR2 FQGNSA. This CDR3 is built from 16 residues. V lost 2 bases to trimming and J lost 0 bases, with 10 bases between them. The CDR3 region has the DNA TGTGCCAGCAGCTTAACACACCTCGCGAACACCGGGGAGCTGTTTTTT. Translated: CASSLTHLANTGELFF.